These 17 T cell receptor beta chains came from one sample sequenced in a study of T cell repertoires in cytomegalovirus infection. TCRdb re-derived calls from the reads in MiXCR, one entry per CDR3 protein. The sample lists 250,000 or so distinct CDR3 sequences, about a sixth seen once, with about half in the top ten. Material for sequencing was CD8+ T cells from PBMCs. The source of these receptors is a human donor in good health (CMV status not recorded). Some clones in this sample may be carry-over from other donors' samples.

This clonotype was observed at least ten times. The chain recombines TRBV7-8 with TRBJ2-2; 8 bases agree with TRBD1. V was pared by 0 bases and J by 4 bases, with 7 bases of the junction left unmatched. The germline CDR1 and CDR2 sequences are SGHVS and FQNEAQ. The CDR3 runs 17 residues. As DNA, the CDR3 is TGTGCCAGCAGCTTAGCGTGGCAGGGGGCTATCACCGGGGAGCTGTTTTTT. Its protein is CASSLAWQGAITGELFF.

This clonotype was seen more than once but under ten times. The V gene is TRBV6-1, the J gene TRBJ2-7, with TRBD1 matching over 8 bases. CDR1 is MNHNS and CDR2 is SASEGT in the germline V gene. The CDR3 extends over 15 amino acids. The J segment lost 2 bases and the V segment lost 3 bases, leaving 6 bases of the junction unmatched. The CDR3 DNA follows: TGTGCCAGCAGTGAGGACAGGGCCTCAGCCTACGAGCAGTACTTC. Amino acid sequence: CASSEDRASAYEQYF.

This clonotype was recorded many times. The rearrangement joins TRBV4-1 to TRBJ2-7; D call uncertain. V was cut by 1 base and J by 2 bases, with 12 bases left in between. The germline V gene has CDR1 MGHRA and CDR2 YSYEKL. This CDR3 contains 15 residues. The DNA for the CDR3 is TGCGCCAGCAGCCAAGGTTACAATGGCCCCTACGAGCAGTACTTC. It codes for CASSQGYNGPYEQYF.

This clonotype has a handful of counts. V gene TRBV20-1 combines with J gene TRBJ2-3; D is undetermined. The ends were cut back, 2 bases at V and 0 bases at J, with 18 bases in the middle. Germline CDR1 is DFQATT and CDR2 is SNEGSKA (reference sequence). This CDR3 spans 17 amino acids. The CDR3 nucleotides read TGCAGTGCTAGAAACCCTAGTGCAGCAGTGAGCACAGATACGCAGTATTTT. It is translated as CSARNPSAAVSTDTQYF.

V usage is TRBV14 and J usage is TRBJ1-1, with a possible D match to TRBD1 (5 bases). Per the germline V gene, CDR1 is SGHDN and CDR2 is FVKESK. Trimming cost V 2 bases and J 2 bases, with 12 bases left between them. The CDR3 has 15 residues. The CDR3 coding sequence is TGTGCCAGCAGCCAACCTCTCGACAGCAACACTGAAGCTTTCTTT. It is translated as CASSQPLDSNTEAFF.

The table lists this clonotype with a few counts. The gene calls are TRBV4-1 and TRBJ1-2, with 9 bases matching TRBD1. Per the germline V gene, CDR1 is MGHRA and CDR2 is YSYEKL. V gave up 0 bases and J gave up 7 bases; unmatched junction bases: 9. This CDR3 contains 16 residues. CDR3 DNA: TGCGCCAGCAGCCAAGAAACAGGGGGCAGCATTCGTGGCTACACCTTC. This encodes CASSQETGGSIRGYTF.

This chain joins TRBV28 and TRBJ2-1; D is perhaps TRBD2 (6 bases). In germline, CDR1 is MDHEN, CDR2 SYDVKM. V was cut by 3 bases and J by 3 bases, with 12 bases left in between. The CDR3 loop spans 15 amino acids. CDR3 DNA: TGTGCCAGCAGTTTGATTGCGGGGATCTACAATGAGCAGTTCTTC. Translation gives CASSLIAGIYNEQFF. Full variable domain (rest looked up from reference TRBV28 and TRBJ2-1): DVKVTQSSRYLVKRTGEKVFLECVQDMDHENMFWYRQDPGLGLRLIYFSYDVKMKEKGDIPEGYSVSREKKERFSLILESASTNQTSMYLCASSLIAGIYNEQFFGPGTRLTVL.

This chain connects TRBV27 to TRBJ2-2, with 8 positions matching TRBD1. Trimming took 5 bases from V and 6 from J; bases not matched to a gene: 23. The CDR3 spans 20 residues. The germline CDR1 and CDR2 sequences are MNHEY and SMNVEV (reference sequence). For the CDR3, the DNA is TGTGCCAGCAGTACTCACGGACAGGGCCGTGCTAAAAATGGTTCCGGGGAGCTGTTTTTT. Its translation is CASSTHGQGRAKNGSGELFF.

To note about this clonotype: This could be a read error, since a much larger clone is one nucleotide away. This chain connects TRBV7-2 to TRBJ1-2; maybe TRBD1 (6 bases). Germline loops: CDR1 SGHTA, CDR2 FQGNSA. The ends were cut back, 8 bases at V and 5 bases at J, with 18 bases in the middle. The length of the CDR3 is 14 residues. The CDR3 region is CASGGGTGPYGYTF. The CDR3 DNA reads as TGTGCCAGCGGCGGGGGAACAGGGCCGTATGGCTACACCTTC.

This clonotype was detected a few times. The chain uses TRBV28 and TRBJ2-7, with 9 bases fitting TRBD1. The CDR3 sequence is 14 residues long. Germline CDR1 and CDR2: MDHEN and SYDVKM. The V and J ends lost 6 bases and 3 bases, in that order; junction bases with no gene match: 6. CDR3 sequence: CASRTPGQGYEQYF. The CDR3 nucleotides read TGTGCCAGCAGGACCCCGGGACAGGGCTACGAGCAGTACTTC. The full variable domain, completed using reference TRBV28 and TRBJ2-7, is DVKVTQSSRYLVKRTGEKVFLECVQDMDHENMFWYRQDPGLGLRLIYFSYDVKMKEKGDIPEGYSVSREKKERFSLILESASTNQTSMYLCASRTPGQGYEQYFGPGTRLTVT.

This clonotype occurred many times. V usage is TRBV7-9 and J usage is TRBJ1-2; D ambiguous. The V and J ends lost 7 bases and 3 bases respectively, with 18 bases between them. The CDR3 totals 15 residues. Per the germline V gene, CDR1 is SEHNR and CDR2 is FQNEAQ (reference sequence). CDR3 sequence reads: CASNQPAEGDYGYTF. The CDR3 nucleotides read TGTGCCAGCAACCAACCCGCCGAGGGCGACTATGGCTACACCTTC. Full variable domain (missing parts from reference TRBV7-9 and TRBJ1-2): DTGVSQNPRHKITKRGQNVTFRCDPISEHNRLYWYRQTLGQGPEFLTYFQNEAQLEKSRLLSDRFSAERPKGSFSTLEIQRTEQGDSAMYLCASNQPAEGDYGYTFGSGTRLTVV.

The sample holds a few counts of this clonotype. The chain uses TRBV5-1 and TRBJ1-1; 8 bases match TRBD1. CDR1 and CDR2 (germline): SGHRS, YFSETQ. The CDR3 has 15 residues. V trimming: 4 bases; J trimming: 1 base; junction bases outside the gene matches: 6. The CDR3 protein is CASSIQDRANTEAFF. The CDR3 coding sequence is TGCGCCAGCAGCATCCAGGACAGGGCGAACACTGAAGCTTTCTTT. The full variable domain, completed using reference TRBV5-1 and TRBJ1-1, is KAGVTQTPRYLIKTRGQQVTLSCSPISGHRSVSWYQQTPGQGLQFLFEYFSETQRNKGNFPGRFSGRQFSNSRSEMNVSTLELGDSALYLCASSIQDRANTEAFFGQGTRLTVV.

The V gene is TRBV19, the J gene TRBJ2-5; D might be TRBD1 (5 bases). Germline V CDR1 and CDR2: LNHDA, SQIVND (reference sequence). The CDR3 runs to 16 residues. Deletions cut 1 base from V and 3 bases from J, with 15 bases between. CDR3 region: CASSIGPGLMEETQYF. The CDR3 bases are TGTGCCAGTAGTATAGGTCCAGGGTTGATGGAAGAGACCCAGTACTTC.

V and J are TRBV29-1 and TRBJ1-1; TRBD1 matches 10 bases. The germline CDR1 and CDR2 sequences are SQVTM and ANQGSEA. The CDR3 runs 13 residues. The V and J ends lost 6 bases and 4 bases, in that order; junction bases with no gene match: 5. CDR3 residues: CSVPGTGATEAFF. The CDR3 DNA reads as TGCAGCGTCCCCGGGACAGGGGCCACTGAAGCTTTCTTT.

Note on this clonotype: A much larger clone is a single base away; this may be a read error. This rearrangement joins TRBV6-1 to TRBJ2-1, with a weak D call TRBD1 (7 bases). This CDR3 has 16 residues. Germline assignment: CDR1 MNHNS and CDR2 SASEGT. V was trimmed by 2 bases and J by 4 bases, leaving 15 bases between them. CDR3 in amino acids: CASSELSRGVYNEQFF. The CDR3 DNA is TGTGCCAGCAGTGAACTCAGCAGGGGGGTATACAATGAGCAGTTCTTC.

This clonotype turned up a few times. The chain employs TRBV28 and TRBJ2-1, with 7 bases fitting TRBD1. The CDR3 contains 12 residues. Germline-derived CDR1 and CDR2 are MDHEN and SYDVKM. Trimming took 5 bases from V and 6 from J; bases not matched to a gene: 1. This CDR3 is CASSGQVNEQFF. The CDR3 nucleotides are TGTGCCAGCAGTGGACAGGTCAATGAGCAGTTCTTC.

In its sample, this clonotype was seen once. This may be a read error: a much more frequent sequence differs by one nucleotide. The rearrangement links TRBV4-1 to TRBJ1-2, with a possible D match to TRBD1 (5 bases). This CDR3 is 16 amino acids long. Germline lookup yields CDR1 MGHRA and CDR2 YSYEKL. The V gene lost 4 bases and the J gene lost 4 bases, with 19 bases spanning the gap. The CDR3 nucleotides read TGCGCCAGCAGCCCCTCAGGCGGGGGGACGGGCTATGGCTACACCTTC. It translates to CASSPSGGGTGYGYTF.